This record looks at one TCR beta chain sequence and its context. The antigen is undetermined. CDR3 length: 15 amino acids. V shed 5 bases, J shed 4 bases, and the junction held 11 bases outside the gene matches. Germline V gene sequence: CDR1 LNHDA, CDR2 SQIVND (reference sequence). This sample is part of a study of T cells in localized non-small cell lung cancer. Here immunoSEQ multiplex PCR was the method, and the copy in TCRdb shows in-frame clones only, minus some. The sample records some 4,600 clones, about 92% being singletons. Overall study findings and caveats: Sequencing, confined to only one tumor region, leaves heterogeneity possible.

This TCR was sampled from a woman between 35 and 75 years old with stage I lung adenocarcinoma. This rearrangement joins TRBV19 to TRBJ2-7; 7 bases match TRBD1. Specimen: peripheral blood, collected before any cancer treatment. The CDR3 DNA reads TGTGCCAGTAGTGTCGCCGGGACAGCTATATACGAGCAGTACTTC. Translating gives CASSVAGTAIYEQYF.